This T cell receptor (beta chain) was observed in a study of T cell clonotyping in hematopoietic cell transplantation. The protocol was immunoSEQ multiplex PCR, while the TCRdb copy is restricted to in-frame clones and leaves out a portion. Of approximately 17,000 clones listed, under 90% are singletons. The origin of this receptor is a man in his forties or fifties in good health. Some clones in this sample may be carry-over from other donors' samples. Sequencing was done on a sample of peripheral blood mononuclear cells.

CDR3: CASSWGLEQYF. CDR3 DNA: TGTGCCAGCAGTTGGGGGCTGGAGCAGTACTTC. The genes are TRBV28 and TRBJ2-7; D may be TRBD1 (6 bases). The CDR3 is made up of 11 amino acids. V lost 4 bases and J 7 bases, leaving 8 bases between the germline ends. Germline V CDR1 and CDR2: MDHEN, SYDVKM.